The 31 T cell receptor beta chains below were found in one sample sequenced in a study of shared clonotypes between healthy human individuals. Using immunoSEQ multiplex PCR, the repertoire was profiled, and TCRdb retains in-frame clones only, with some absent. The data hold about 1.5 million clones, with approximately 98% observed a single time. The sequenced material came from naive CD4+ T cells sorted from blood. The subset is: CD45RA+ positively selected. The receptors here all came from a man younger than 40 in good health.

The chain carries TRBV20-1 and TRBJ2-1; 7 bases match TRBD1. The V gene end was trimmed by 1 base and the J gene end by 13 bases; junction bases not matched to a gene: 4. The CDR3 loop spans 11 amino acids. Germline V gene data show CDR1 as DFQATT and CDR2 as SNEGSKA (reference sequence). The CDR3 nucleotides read TGCAGTGCTAGAGCAGGGGGATTCCAGTTCTTC. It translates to CSARAGGFQFF.

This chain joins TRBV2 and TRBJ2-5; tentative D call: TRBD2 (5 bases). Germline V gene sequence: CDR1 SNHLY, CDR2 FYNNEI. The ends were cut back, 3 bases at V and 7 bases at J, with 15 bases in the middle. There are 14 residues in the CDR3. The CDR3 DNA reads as TGTGCCAGCAGTGATGACGGGTCGGCGGGGACCCAGTACTTC. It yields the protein CASSDDGSAGTQYF. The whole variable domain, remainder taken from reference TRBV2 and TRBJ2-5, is EPEVTQTPSHQVTQMGQEVILRCVPISNHLYFYWYRQILGQKVEFLVSFYNNEISEKSEIFDDQFSVERPDGSNFTLKIRSTKLEDSAMYFCASSDDGSAGTQYFGPGTRLLVL.

The CDR3 DNA is TGTGCCAGCAGTACGAGGGGTGCGGGGGCCAACGTCCTGACTTTC. Its protein is CASSTRGAGANVLTF. The chain recombines TRBV27 with TRBJ2-6; the D call may be TRBD1 or TRBD2 (5 bases each). This CDR3 has 15 amino acids. Germline V gives CDR1 MNHEY, CDR2 SMNVEV (reference sequence). Trimming took 5 bases from V and 4 from J, leaving 12 bases between them. The variable domain in full, completed from reference TRBV27 and TRBJ2-6, reads EAQVTQNPRYLITVTGKKLTVTCSQNMNHEYMSWYRQDPGLGLRQIYYSMNVEVTDKGDVPEGYKVSRKEKRNFPLILESPSPNQTSLYFCASSTRGAGANVLTFGAGSRLTVL.

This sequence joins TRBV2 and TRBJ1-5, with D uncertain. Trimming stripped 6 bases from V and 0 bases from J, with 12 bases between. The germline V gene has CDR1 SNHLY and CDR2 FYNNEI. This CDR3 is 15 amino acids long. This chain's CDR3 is CASSKGFYSNQPQHF. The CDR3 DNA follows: TGTGCCAGCAGCAAGGGATTTTATAGCAATCAGCCCCAGCATTTT.

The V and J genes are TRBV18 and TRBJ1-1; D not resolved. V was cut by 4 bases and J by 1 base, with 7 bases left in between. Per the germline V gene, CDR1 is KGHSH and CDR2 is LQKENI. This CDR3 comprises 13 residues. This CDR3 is CASSQLENTEAFF. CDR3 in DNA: TGTGCCAGCTCACAATTAGAGAACACTGAAGCTTTCTTT.

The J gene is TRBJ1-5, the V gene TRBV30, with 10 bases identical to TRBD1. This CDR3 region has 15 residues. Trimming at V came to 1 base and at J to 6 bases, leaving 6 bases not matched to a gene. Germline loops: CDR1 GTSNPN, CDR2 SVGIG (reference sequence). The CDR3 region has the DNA TGTGCCTGGAGTGGGGGGACAGGGGATACTCAGCCCCAGCATTTT. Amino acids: CAWSGGTGDTQPQHF.

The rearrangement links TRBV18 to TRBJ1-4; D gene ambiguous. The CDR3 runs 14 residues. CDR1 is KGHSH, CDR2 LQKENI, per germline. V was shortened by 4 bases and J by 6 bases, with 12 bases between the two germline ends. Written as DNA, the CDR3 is TGTGCCAGCTCACAGACCAGAGGCGATGAAAAACTGTTTTTT. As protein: CASSQTRGDEKLFF.

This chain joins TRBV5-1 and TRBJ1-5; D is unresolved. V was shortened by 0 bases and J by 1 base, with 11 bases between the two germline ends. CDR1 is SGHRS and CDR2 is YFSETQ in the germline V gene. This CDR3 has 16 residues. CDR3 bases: TGCGCCAGCAGCTTGGTCCCAGGAGCCAGCAATCAGCCCCAGCATTTT. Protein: CASSLVPGASNQPQHF. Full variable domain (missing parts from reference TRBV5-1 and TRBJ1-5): KAGVTQTPRYLIKTRGQQVTLSCSPISGHRSVSWYQQTPGQGLQFLFEYFSETQRNKGNFPGRFSGRQFSNSRSEMNVSTLELGDSALYLCASSLVPGASNQPQHFGDGTRLSIL.

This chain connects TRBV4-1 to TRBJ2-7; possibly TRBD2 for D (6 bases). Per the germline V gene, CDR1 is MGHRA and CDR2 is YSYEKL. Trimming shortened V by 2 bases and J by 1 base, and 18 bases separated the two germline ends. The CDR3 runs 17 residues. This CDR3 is CASSQHVAAGFSYEQYF. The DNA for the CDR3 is TGCGCCAGCAGCCAACACGTAGCGGCGGGTTTTTCCTACGAGCAGTACTTC.

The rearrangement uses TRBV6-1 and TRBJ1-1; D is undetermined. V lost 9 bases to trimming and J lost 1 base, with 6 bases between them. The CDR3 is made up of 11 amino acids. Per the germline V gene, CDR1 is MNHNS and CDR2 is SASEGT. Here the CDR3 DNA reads TGTGCCAGTACAGAGAACACTGAAGCTTTCTTT. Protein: CASTENTEAFF.

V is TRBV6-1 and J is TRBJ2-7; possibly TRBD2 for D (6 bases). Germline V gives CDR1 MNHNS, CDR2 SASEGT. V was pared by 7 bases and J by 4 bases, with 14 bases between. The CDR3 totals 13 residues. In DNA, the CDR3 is TGTGCCAGCACCGGGGGAGCGAATTACGAGCAGTACTTC. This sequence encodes CASTGGANYEQYF.

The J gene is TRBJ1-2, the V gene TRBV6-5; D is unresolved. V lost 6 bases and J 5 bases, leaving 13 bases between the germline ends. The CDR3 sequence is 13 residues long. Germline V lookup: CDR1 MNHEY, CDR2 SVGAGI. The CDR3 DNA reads TGTGCCAGCAGCCCCGGCAAGTTATATGGCTACACCTTC. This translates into CASSPGKLYGYTF.

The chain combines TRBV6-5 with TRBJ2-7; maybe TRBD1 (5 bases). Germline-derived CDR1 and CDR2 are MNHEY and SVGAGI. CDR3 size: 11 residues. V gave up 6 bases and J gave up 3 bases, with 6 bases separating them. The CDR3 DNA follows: TGTGCCAGCAGACAGGTCTACGAGCAGTACTTC. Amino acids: CASRQVYEQYF.

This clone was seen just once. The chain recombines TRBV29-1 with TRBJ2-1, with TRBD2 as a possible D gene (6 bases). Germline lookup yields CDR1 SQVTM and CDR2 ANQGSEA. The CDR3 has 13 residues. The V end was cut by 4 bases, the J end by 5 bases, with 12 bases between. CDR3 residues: CSVAIAVNNEQFF. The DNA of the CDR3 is TGCAGCGTTGCAATAGCGGTAAACAATGAGCAGTTCTTC.

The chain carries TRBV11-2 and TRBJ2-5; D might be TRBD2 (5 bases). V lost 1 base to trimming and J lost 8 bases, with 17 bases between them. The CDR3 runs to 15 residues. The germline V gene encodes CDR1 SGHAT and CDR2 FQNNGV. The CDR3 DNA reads TGTGCCAGCAGCTTAGCCTGGAGAGGACTCCCTACCCAGTACTTC. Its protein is CASSLAWRGLPTQYF.

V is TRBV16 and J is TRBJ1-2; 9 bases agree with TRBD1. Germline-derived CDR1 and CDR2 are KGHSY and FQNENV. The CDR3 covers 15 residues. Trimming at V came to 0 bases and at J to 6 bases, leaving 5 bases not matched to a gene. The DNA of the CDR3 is TGTGCCAGCAGCCAATCGGGGACAGGGCCTGATGGCTACACCTTC. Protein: CASSQSGTGPDGYTF.

In nucleotides, the CDR3 is TGTGCCAGCAGCGTAGCTGCTAGCGGCCACAATGAGCAGTTCTTC. Translating it yields CASSVAASGHNEQFF. The chain joins TRBV9 to TRBJ2-1; TRBD2 matches at 7 bases. The germline CDR1 and CDR2 sequences are SGDLS and YYNGEE. The ends lost 0 bases at V and 5 bases at J; junction bases unmatched: 5. CDR3 length equals 15 residues.

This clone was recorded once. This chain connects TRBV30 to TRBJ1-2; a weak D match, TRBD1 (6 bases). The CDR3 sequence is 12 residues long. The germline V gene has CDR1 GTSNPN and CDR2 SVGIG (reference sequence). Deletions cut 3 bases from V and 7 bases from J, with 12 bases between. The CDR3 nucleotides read TGTGCCTGGAGCCCGAGACAGGCTGGCTACACCTTC. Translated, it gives CAWSPRQAGYTF. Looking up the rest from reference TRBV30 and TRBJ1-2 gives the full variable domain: SQTIHQWPATLVQPVGSPLSLECTVEGTSNPNLYWYRQAAGRGLQLLFYSVGIGQISSEVPQNLSASRPQDRQFILSSKKLLLSDSGFYLCAWSPRQAGYTFGSGTRLTVV.

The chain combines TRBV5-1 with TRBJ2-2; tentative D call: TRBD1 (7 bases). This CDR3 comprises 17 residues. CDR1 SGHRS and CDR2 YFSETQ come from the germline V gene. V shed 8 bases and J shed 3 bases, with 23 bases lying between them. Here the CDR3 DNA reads TGCGCCAGTCGGGACAGCCGAAGCGGCGGGGACACCGGGGAGCTGTTTTTT. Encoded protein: CASRDSRSGGDTGELFF.

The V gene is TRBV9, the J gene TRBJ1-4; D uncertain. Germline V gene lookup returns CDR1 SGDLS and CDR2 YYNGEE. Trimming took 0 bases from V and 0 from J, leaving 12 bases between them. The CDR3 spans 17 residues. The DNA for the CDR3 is TGTGCCAGCAGCGTAGGGACCCCTGGGGCAACTAATGAAAAACTGTTTTTT. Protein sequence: CASSVGTPGATNEKLFF.

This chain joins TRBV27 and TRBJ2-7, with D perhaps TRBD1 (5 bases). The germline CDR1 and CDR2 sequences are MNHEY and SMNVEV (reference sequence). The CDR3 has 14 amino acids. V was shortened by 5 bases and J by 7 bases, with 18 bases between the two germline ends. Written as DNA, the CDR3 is TGTGCCAGCAGTCCGTGGCAGGGAAATGGAGAGCAGTACTTC. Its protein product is CASSPWQGNGEQYF.

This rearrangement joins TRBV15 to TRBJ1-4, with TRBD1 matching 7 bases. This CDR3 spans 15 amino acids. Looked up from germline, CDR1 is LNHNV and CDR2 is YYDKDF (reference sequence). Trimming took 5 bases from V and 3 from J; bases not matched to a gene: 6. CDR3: CATSGRQGSNEKLFF. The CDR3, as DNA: TGTGCCACCAGCGGCAGACAGGGCTCTAATGAAAAACTGTTTTTT.

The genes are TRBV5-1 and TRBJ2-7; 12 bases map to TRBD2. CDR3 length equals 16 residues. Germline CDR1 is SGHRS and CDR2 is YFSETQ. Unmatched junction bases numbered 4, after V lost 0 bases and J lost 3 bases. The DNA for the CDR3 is TGCGCCAGCAGCTTGGTTACTAGCGGGGGGAGCTACGAGCAGTACTTC. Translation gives CASSLVTSGGSYEQYF. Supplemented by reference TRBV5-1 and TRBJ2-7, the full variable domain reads KAGVTQTPRYLIKTRGQQVTLSCSPISGHRSVSWYQQTPGQGLQFLFEYFSETQRNKGNFPGRFSGRQFSNSRSEMNVSTLELGDSALYLCASSLVTSGGSYEQYFGPGTRLTVT.

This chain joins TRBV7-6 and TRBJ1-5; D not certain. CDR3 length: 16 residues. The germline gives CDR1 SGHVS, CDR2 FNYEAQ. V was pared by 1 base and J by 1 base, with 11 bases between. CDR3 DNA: TGTGCCAGCAGCTTAGGATCAGGATTGAGCAATCAGCCCCAGCATTTT. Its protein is CASSLGSGLSNQPQHF.

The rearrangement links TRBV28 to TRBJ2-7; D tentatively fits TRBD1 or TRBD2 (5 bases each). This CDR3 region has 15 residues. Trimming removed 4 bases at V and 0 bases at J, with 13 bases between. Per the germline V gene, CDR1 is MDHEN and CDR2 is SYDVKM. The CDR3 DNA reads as TGTGCCAGCAGTTCCGGGACGGACCGCTCCTACGAGCAGTACTTC. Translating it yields CASSSGTDRSYEQYF.

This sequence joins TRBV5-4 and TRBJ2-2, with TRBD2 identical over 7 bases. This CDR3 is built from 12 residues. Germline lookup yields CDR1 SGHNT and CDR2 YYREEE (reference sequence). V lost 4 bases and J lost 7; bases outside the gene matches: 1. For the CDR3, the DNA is TGTGCCAGCAGCCCGGGGGGCGGGGAGCTGTTTTTT. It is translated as CASSPGGGELFF.

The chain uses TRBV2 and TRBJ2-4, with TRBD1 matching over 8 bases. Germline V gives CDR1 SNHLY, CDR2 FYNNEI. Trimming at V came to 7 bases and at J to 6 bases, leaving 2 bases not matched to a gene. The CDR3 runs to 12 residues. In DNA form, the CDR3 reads TGTGCCAGCAAGGACAGGGTAAACATTCAGTACTTC. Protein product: CASKDRVNIQYF.

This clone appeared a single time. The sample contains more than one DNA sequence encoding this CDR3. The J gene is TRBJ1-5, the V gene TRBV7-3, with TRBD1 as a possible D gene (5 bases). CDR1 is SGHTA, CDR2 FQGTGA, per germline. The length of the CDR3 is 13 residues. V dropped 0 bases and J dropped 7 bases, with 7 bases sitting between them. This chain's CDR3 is CASSLTGDQPQHF. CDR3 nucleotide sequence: TGTGCCAGCAGCTTAACGGGGGACCAGCCCCAGCATTTT.

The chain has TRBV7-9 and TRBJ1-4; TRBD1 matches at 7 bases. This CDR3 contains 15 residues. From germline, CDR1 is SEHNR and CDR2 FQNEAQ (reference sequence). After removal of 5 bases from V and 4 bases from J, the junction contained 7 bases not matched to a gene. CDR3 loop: CASSPGDSSNEKLFF. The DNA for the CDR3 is TGTGCCAGCAGCCCTGGGGACAGTAGTAATGAAAAACTGTTTTTT. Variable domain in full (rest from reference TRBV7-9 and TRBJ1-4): DTGVSQNPRHKITKRGQNVTFRCDPISEHNRLYWYRQTLGQGPEFLTYFQNEAQLEKSRLLSDRFSAERPKGSFSTLEIQRTEQGDSAMYLCASSPGDSSNEKLFFGSGTQLSVL.

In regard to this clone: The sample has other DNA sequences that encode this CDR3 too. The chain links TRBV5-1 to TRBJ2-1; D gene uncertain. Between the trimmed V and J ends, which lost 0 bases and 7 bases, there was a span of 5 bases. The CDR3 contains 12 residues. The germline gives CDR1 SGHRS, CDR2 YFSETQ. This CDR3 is CASSLGSNEQFF. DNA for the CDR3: TGCGCCAGCAGCTTGGGTTCAAATGAGCAGTTCTTC. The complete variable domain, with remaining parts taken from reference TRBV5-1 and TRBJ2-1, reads KAGVTQTPRYLIKTRGQQVTLSCSPISGHRSVSWYQQTPGQGLQFLFEYFSETQRNKGNFPGRFSGRQFSNSRSEMNVSTLELGDSALYLCASSLGSNEQFFGPGTRLTVL.

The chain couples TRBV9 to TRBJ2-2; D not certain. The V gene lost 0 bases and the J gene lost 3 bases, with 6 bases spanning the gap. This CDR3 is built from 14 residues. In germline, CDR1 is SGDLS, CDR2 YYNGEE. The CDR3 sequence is CASSVGMDTGELFF. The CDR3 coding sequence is TGTGCCAGCAGCGTAGGGATGGACACCGGGGAGCTGTTTTTT.